The 5 T cell receptor beta chains presented below share a single source sample, sequenced in a study of blood T cell repertoires in COVID-19. TCRdb's table, derived via immunoSEQ multiplex PCR, lists solely in-frame clones and lacks some. Of about 340,000 clones detected, around nine tenths appear once; the ten largest clones hold under 8.5%. Sequences were obtained from peripheral blood. The receptor set was obtained from a woman aged 60 to 75 with COVID-19, enrolled during active disease.

This chain connects TRBV4-3 to TRBJ2-7, with TRBD2 identical over 9 bases. Germline CDR1 and CDR2: LGHNA and YSLEER. Unmatched junction bases numbered 8, after V lost 0 bases and J lost 2 bases. The CDR3 length is 17 residues. The CDR3 nucleotides read TGCGCCAGCAGCCAAGATCCTGTTAGCGGGGGACCCTACGAGCAGTACTTC. Translated: CASSQDPVSGGPYEQYF.

This chain uses TRBV4-3 with TRBJ2-7; 8 bases are a match to TRBD1. V trimming: 8 bases; J trimming: 2 bases; junction bases outside the gene matches: 14. The germline V gene has CDR1 LGHNA and CDR2 YSLEER. The CDR3 contains 16 residues. The CDR3 nucleotides are TGCGCCAGCCCCCCTCGGGCAGGGGGCAACCCCTACGAGCAGTACTTC. Its translation: CASPPRAGGNPYEQYF.

V is TRBV2 and J is TRBJ2-2; 7 nucleotides line up with TRBD1. The V gene's germline CDR1 is SNHLY and CDR2 FYNNEI. With V trimmed by 7 bases and J by 5 bases, 7 bases remained unmatched. The CDR3 is 14 residues long. The CDR3 protein is CASKQGSGTGELFF. CDR3 nucleotides: TGTGCCAGCAAACAGGGGTCGGGAACCGGGGAGCTGTTTTTT.

The chain carries TRBV7-3 and TRBJ1-4, with 7 bases aligning to TRBD1. The length of the CDR3 is 17 residues. CDR1 and CDR2 from the germline V gene are SGHTA and FQGTGA. V lost 1 base to trimming and J lost 8 bases; unmatched junction nucleotides: 13. CDR3 region: CASSLRLFEGALEKLFF. CDR3 bases: TGTGCCAGCAGCTTAAGGTTATTTGAGGGGGCTCTGGAAAAACTGTTTTTT.

The J gene is TRBJ1-1, the V gene TRBV5-8; D remains ambiguous. Germline V lookup: CDR1 SGHTS, CDR2 YDEGEE. The CDR3 is 11 residues long. Trimming took off 4 bases at V and 5 bases at J, with 6 bases between the two ends. DNA for the CDR3: TGTGCCAGCAGCCGGGGTACTGAAGCTTTCTTT. Translated: CASSRGTEAFF.